A few counts support the clone carrying this T cell receptor (beta chain). Its antigen remains unidentified. The CDR3 loop spans 15 amino acids. Unmatched junction bases numbered 10, after V lost 2 bases and J lost 6 bases. CDR1 and CDR2 from the germline V gene are KGHSH and LQKENI. The isolated RNA, all of it, was reverse transcribed, so expressed TCRB transcripts were what got sequenced. The table came from immunoSEQ multiplex PCR; TCRdb's copy has only in-frame clones and leaves some out. Among around 690,000 clones listed, roughly 12% were seen once. The data were obtained in a study of beta chain features in type 1 diabetes. Populations obtained by sorting all exceeded 95% purity. Notes on the study in general: Because the template was cDNA, high-expressing cells might be over-represented. Significant though moderate, a shortening of TCRB CDR3s appeared in all four CD4+ subsets of Type 1 diabetes patients.

The sequencing sample was made of naive CD4+ T cells from blood. The clonotype originates from a man aged 30 to 39 with type 1 diabetes. V usage is TRBV18 and J usage is TRBJ2-7, with 7 bases that match TRBD1. The CDR3 nucleotides are TGTGCCAGCTCACCAACCTTACCAACAGGGGCCGAGCAGTACTTC. This encodes CASSPTLPTGAEQYF.